The 24 T cell receptor beta chains listed next were all sequenced from one sample in a study of T cell repertoires in cytomegalovirus infection. No antigen has been assigned to these receptors. TCRdb passed the reads through MiXCR, listing each CDR3 protein once. The sample includes some 920,000 distinct CDR3 sequences, 31% of them seen just once. The sample was cultured CD8+ T cells from PBMCs, taken from culture after CMV antigen stimulation. Receptor source: a human donor in good health (CMV status not recorded). Some clones in this sample may be carry-over from other donors' samples.

The chain combines TRBV4-1 with TRBJ2-1; D ambiguous. The germline CDR1 and CDR2 sequences are MGHRA and YSYEKL. The CDR3 has 14 residues. With 0 bases removed from V and 10 bases from J, the gap between germline ends came to 13 bases. The CDR3 loop reads CASSQEATAGEQFF. CDR3 bases: TGCGCCAGCAGCCAAGAAGCGACCGCCGGAGAGCAGTTCTTC.

The chain links TRBV7-2 to TRBJ2-7; 7 nucleotides match TRBD2. This CDR3 is built from 16 residues. Germline V lookup: CDR1 SGHTA, CDR2 FQGNSA. Trimming removed 0 bases from V and 1 base from J; junction bases left unmatched: 6. In DNA, the CDR3 is TGTGCCAGCAGCTTAGCGCTAGGACTAGGGTCCTACGAGCAGTACGTC. This encodes CASSLALGLGSYEQYV.

This clonotype was counted many times. CDR3 bases: TGTGCCAGCAGCTTATCGGGGACCTACGAGCAGTACGTC. Its protein is CASSLSGTYEQYV. The chain links TRBV7-9 to TRBJ2-7; D is possibly TRBD2 (5 bases). The germline CDR1 and CDR2 sequences are SEHNR and FQNEAQ (reference sequence). This CDR3 contains 13 residues. Between the trimmed V and J ends, which lost 2 bases and 2 bases, there was a span of 7 bases.

At least ten counts were recorded for this clonotype. The chain joins TRBV12-3 or TRBV12-4 to TRBJ1-1; D unresolved. Deletions cut 6 bases from V and 1 base from J, with 12 bases between. This CDR3 is built from 14 residues. The CDR3, as DNA: TGTGCCAGCAGCCCTACCCTGGGGAACACTGAAGCTTTCTTT. Its translation is CASSPTLGNTEAFF.

This chain joins TRBV12-3 or TRBV12-4 and TRBJ1-1; a possible D gene is TRBD1 (6 bases). V was trimmed by 5 bases and J by 6 bases, leaving 16 bases between them. This CDR3 has 14 residues. The CDR3 reads CASSPPRGIAEAFF. In nucleotides, the CDR3 is TGTGCCAGCAGTCCCCCTAGGGGGATAGCTGAAGCTTTCTTT.

The chain couples TRBV6-2 or TRBV6-3 to TRBJ1-5; D call uncertain. Deletions cut 4 bases from V and 8 bases from J, with 6 bases between. Germline lookup yields CDR1 MNHEY and CDR2 SVGEGT. CDR3 length: 11 residues. Here the CDR3 DNA reads TGTGCCAGCAGTTCCACGGAGCCCCAGCATTTT. Amino acids: CASSSTEPQHF.

V is TRBV6-6 and J is TRBJ1-6; possible D gene TRBD1, 5 bases. The CDR3 extends over 13 amino acids. The V end lost 6 bases, the J end lost 8 bases, and 11 bases lay between the germline ends. Germline V lookup: CDR1 MNHNY, CDR2 SVGAGI (reference sequence). CDR3 nucleotide sequence: TGTGCCAGCAGGGGAGAAGGGGATTCACCCCTCCACTTT. This encodes CASRGEGDSPLHF.

This clonotype was recorded many times. The rearrangement uses TRBV7-8 and TRBJ2-3, with 11 bases that match TRBD1. The CDR3 covers 18 residues. V lost 1 base, J lost 2 bases, and 8 bases stayed unmatched. Germline CDR1 reads SGHVS; CDR2 reads FQNEAQ. CDR3 in DNA: TGTGCCAGCAGCTTAGAGACCGGGACAGGGGGAACCACAGATACGCAGTATTTT. It translates to CASSLETGTGGTTDTQYF. Filled out from reference TRBV7-8 and TRBJ2-3, the complete variable domain reads GAGVSQSPRYKVAKRGQDVALRCDPISGHVSLFWYQQALGQGPEFLTYFQNEAQLDKSGLPSDRFFAERPEGSVSTLKIQRTQQEDSAVYLCASSLETGTGGTTDTQYFGPGTRLTVL.

This clonotype was detected a few times. This chain links TRBV7-9 with TRBJ1-1; D unclear. V was pared by 5 bases and J by 1 base, with 11 bases between. The CDR3 contains 14 residues. In germline, CDR1 is SEHNR, CDR2 FQNEAQ (reference sequence). In DNA form, the CDR3 reads TGTGCCAGCAGCCCCCCGGGATGGAACACTGAAGCTTTCTTT. Protein product: CASSPPGWNTEAFF.

V gene TRBV19 combines with J gene TRBJ2-1; no definite D call. Between the trimmed V and J ends, which lost 3 bases and 7 bases, there was a span of 7 bases. The CDR3 is made up of 12 amino acids. Germline values: CDR1 LNHDA, CDR2 SQIVND (reference sequence). The CDR3 region is CASSIHGNEQFF. Here the CDR3 DNA reads TGTGCCAGTAGTATCCACGGGAATGAGCAGTTCTTC. Full variable domain (rest looked up from reference TRBV19 and TRBJ2-1): DGGITQSPKYLFRKEGQNVTLSCEQNLNHDAMYWYRQDPGQGLRLIYYSQIVNDFQKGDIAEGYSVSREKKESFPLTVTSAQKNPTAFYLCASSIHGNEQFFGPGTRLTVL.

The chain couples TRBV27 to TRBJ2-7, with D perhaps TRBD1 (5 bases). In germline, CDR1 is MNHEY, CDR2 SMNVEV (reference sequence). This CDR3 region has 16 residues. V was shortened by 0 bases and J by 3 bases, with 15 bases between the two germline ends. The CDR3 sequence: CASSLSVRVPDYEQYV. The CDR3 DNA reads as TGTGCCAGCAGTTTATCGGTCAGGGTACCCGACTACGAGCAGTACGTC.

The chain has TRBV7-8 and TRBJ1-1; 7 bases fit TRBD1. CDR3 length: 14 amino acids. Looked up from germline, CDR1 is SGHVS and CDR2 is FQNEAQ. J gave up 7 bases and V 5 bases, and 10 bases lay outside the gene matches. CDR3 region: CASSPRQGSIEAFF. CDR3 nucleotides: TGTGCCAGCAGCCCCCGACAGGGTAGTATTGAAGCTTTCTTT.

The V call is TRBV6-5, the J call TRBJ2-5; a possible D gene is TRBD2 (6 bases). Between the trimmed V and J ends, which lost 7 bases and 0 bases, there was a span of 18 bases. The germline V gene encodes CDR1 MNHEY and CDR2 SVGAGI. The length of the CDR3 is 16 residues. The CDR3 reads CASNLDSRDYQETQYF. The CDR3 nucleotides read TGTGCCAGCAACCTCGACAGCCGGGACTACCAAGAGACCCAGTACTTC.

In DNA form, the CDR3 reads TGTGCCAGCAGTCCTCGACAGGAATCGAACACCGGGGAGCTGTTTTTT. Translation: CASSPRQESNTGELFF. This chain links TRBV6-1 with TRBJ2-2, with D perhaps TRBD1 (6 bases). There are 16 residues in the CDR3. V was trimmed by 5 bases and J by 0 bases, leaving 13 bases between them. Germline loops: CDR1 MNHNS, CDR2 SASEGT.

The gene calls are TRBV27 and TRBJ1-6; D perhaps matches TRBD1 (5 bases). CDR1 is MNHEY and CDR2 is SMNVEV in the germline V gene (reference sequence). Trimming cost V 6 bases and J 8 bases, with 14 bases left between them. The CDR3 totals 14 residues. CDR3: CASSLGPGHSPLHF. The DNA of the CDR3 is TGTGCCAGCAGCCTCGGGCCGGGGCATTCACCCCTCCACTTT.

This rearrangement joins TRBV4-1 to TRBJ1-4, with a tentative D call TRBD1 (5 bases). Germline V lookup: CDR1 MGHRA, CDR2 YSYEKL. Deletions cut 0 bases from V and 6 bases from J, with 14 bases between. The CDR3 has 16 amino acids. DNA for the CDR3: TGCGCCAGCAGCCAAGATCAGGGACCCGTGGATGAAAAACTGTTTTTT. The encoded protein is CASSQDQGPVDEKLFF.

This clonotype was observed at least ten times. The chain combines TRBV15 with TRBJ1-2; no reliable D call. This CDR3 has 14 amino acids. In germline, CDR1 is LNHNV, CDR2 YYDKDF (reference sequence). The V end lost 5 bases, the J end lost 2 bases, and 12 bases lay between the germline ends. The CDR3 DNA sequence: TGTGCCACCAGCGGGATGACAAGAAACTATGGCTACACCTTC. Translation gives CATSGMTRNYGYTF. The entire variable domain, with the rest obtained from reference TRBV15 and TRBJ1-2, is as follows: DAMVIQNPRYQVTQFGKPVTLSCSQTLNHNVMYWYQQKSSQAPKLLFHYYDKDFNNEADTPDNFQSRRPNTSFCFLDIRSPGLGDTAMYLCATSGMTRNYGYTFGSGTRLTVV.

V gene TRBV24-1 combines with J gene TRBJ2-1, with D tentatively TRBD2 (7 bases). The CDR3 totals 15 residues. The germline gives CDR1 KGHDR, CDR2 SFDVKD. The V gene lost 9 bases and the J gene lost 6 bases, with 20 bases spanning the gap. CDR3 bases: TGTGCCACCCGCCCGTCGGGGGGCAATGTCAATGAGCAGTTCTTC. Translating it yields CATRPSGGNVNEQFF.

This clonotype has just a few counts. The chain combines TRBV10-3 with TRBJ1-1, with 9 bases that match TRBD1. CDR1 is ENHRY and CDR2 is SYGVKD in the germline V gene. This CDR3 spans 15 amino acids. With V trimmed by 3 bases and J by 4 bases, 6 bases remained unmatched. The chain's CDR3 is CAISDPETGGTEAFF. Written as DNA, the CDR3 is TGTGCCATCAGTGACCCCGAGACAGGGGGCACTGAAGCTTTCTTT.

This clonotype showed up just a few times. The V and J genes are TRBV11-3 and TRBJ2-3; a weak D match, TRBD1 (5 bases). This CDR3 region has 15 residues. In germline, CDR1 is SGHNT, CDR2 YENEEA. Deletions cut 1 base from V and 6 bases from J, with 14 bases between. The CDR3 loop reads CASSLVGSGMDTQYF. CDR3 DNA sequence: TGTGCCAGCAGCTTAGTCGGGTCAGGGATGGATACGCAGTATTTT.

This clonotype has a count of ten or more. The V gene is TRBV7-8, the J gene TRBJ2-7; TRBD2 agrees at 9 bases. The CDR3 loop spans 15 amino acids. Germline V CDR1 and CDR2: SGHVS, FQNEAQ. Trimming cost V 1 base and J 5 bases; bases outside gene matches: 6. The CDR3 bases are TGTGCCAGCAGCTTAGAAGCGGGGGGAAAGGACGAGCAGTACTTC. Encoded protein: CASSLEAGGKDEQYF.

This clonotype was recorded at least ten times. CDR3 coding DNA: TGTGCCAGCAGCATGGACAGGGTAGAAAACATTCAGTACTTC. Translated: CASSMDRVENIQYF. J is TRBJ2-4 and V is TRBV12-3 or TRBV12-4, with 8 bases aligning to TRBD1. The CDR3 is 14 residues long. J was trimmed by 5 bases and V by 6 bases; bases with no gene match: 6.

The V call is TRBV4-3, the J call TRBJ2-1; D not certain. Deletions cut 0 bases from V and 0 bases from J, with 9 bases between. The CDR3 has 16 residues. Germline V gives CDR1 LGHNA, CDR2 YSLEER. The CDR3 protein is CASSQDSVLSYNEQFF. In nucleotides, the CDR3 is TGCGCCAGCAGCCAAGATTCCGTTCTCTCCTACAATGAGCAGTTCTTC.

This clonotype was seen a few times. The V call is TRBV7-9, the J call TRBJ1-6; 8 bases align to TRBD1. There are 16 residues in the CDR3. Germline trimming cut 5 bases from V and 10 bases from J; bases unmatched to any gene: 13. Germline V gene data show CDR1 as SEHNR and CDR2 as FQNEAQ (reference sequence). The CDR3 region has the DNA TGTGCCAGCAGCCCGCTGGGGCAGGGGGCTTTGTCACCCCTCCACTTT. As protein: CASSPLGQGALSPLHF.